The rows below give T cell receptor beta chains drawn from one sample of a study of T cell responses to AZD1222 COVID-19 vaccine. Profiled with immunoSEQ multiplex PCR; TCRdb holds only in-frame clones, not every one. The table has 150,000 to 200,000 clones, 75% to 95% seen once. The sample was peripheral blood, taken on day 0 of AZD1222 vaccination. Receptors were obtained from an adult in good health. Each CDR3 is given without its conserved first and last residue.

V gene: TRBV5-4; CDR3 protein: ASSSRHGGAEETQY
V gene: TRBV5-4; CDR3 protein: ASSPGRSTDTQY
V gene: TRBV5-1; CDR3 protein: ASSLENGNEQF
V gene: TRBV4-3; CDR3 protein: ASSQDRADSGANVLT
V gene: TRBV11-2; CDR3 protein: ASRLSAGTSGVETQY
V gene: TRBV5-1; CDR3 protein: ASSLRDRVTPLH
V gene: TRBV30; CDR3 protein: AWRGGFYNEQF
V gene: TRBV6-1; CDR3 protein: ASSASGRGTGGYEQY
V gene: TRBV6-5; CDR3 protein: ASTVQANEKLF
V gene: TRBV6-1; CDR3 protein: ASSEQDSGQPQH
V gene: TRBV11-1; CDR3 protein: ASSQGTGQGETQY
V gene: TRBV5-1; CDR3 protein: ASSGPGQETQY
V gene: TRBV5-6; CDR3 protein: ASSLVGSEQY
V gene: TRBV4-1; CDR3 protein: ASSQDHGSYEQY
V gene: TRBV6-5; CDR3 protein: ASSLQGNYGYT
V gene: TRBV9; CDR3 protein: ASSPRDRETYEQY
V gene: TRBV13; CDR3 protein: ASSLGGTHY
V gene: TRBV5-1; CDR3 protein: ASSLRTGGDSPLH
V gene: TRBV2; CDR3 protein: ASKDWDLGSGELF
V gene: TRBV19; CDR3 protein: ACSIGGGPRNEQF
V gene: TRBV11-2; CDR3 protein: ASSPLLEQY
V gene: TRBV5-1; CDR3 protein: ASGPPGVAGANVLT
V gene: TRBV6-5; CDR3 protein: ASSWQGSAGNTIY
V gene: TRBV6-5; CDR3 protein: ASRTGGGLYEQY
V gene: TRBV2; CDR3 protein: ASSGTSGGPGETQY
V gene: TRBV6-5; CDR3 protein: ASTRTGGADTQY
V gene: TRBV20-1; CDR3 protein: SASGEATEAF
V gene: TRBV6-1; CDR3 protein: ASSDVDTEAF
V gene: TRBV2; CDR3 protein: ASSWTGTETQY
V gene: TRBV7-8; CDR3 protein: ASSLSGGASGELF
V gene: TRBV11-2; CDR3 protein: ASSRAGQTPNTEAF
V gene: TRBV10-1; CDR3 protein: ASSITAYEQY
V gene: TRBV4-3; CDR3 protein: ASSQVLVGELF
V gene: TRBV19; CDR3 protein: ASSTGTGGVEAF
V gene: TRBV15; CDR3 protein: ATSRDVQGKKYSNQPQH
V gene: TRBV19; CDR3 protein: ASSNKRPSAANYGYT
V gene: TRBV30; CDR3 protein: AWSPLLAGSSSYEQY
V gene: TRBV6-4; CDR3 protein: ASTGRTGGRETQY
V gene: TRBV19; CDR3 protein: ASSMTSINEQF
V gene: TRBV19; CDR3 protein: ASTLQGANQPQH
V gene: TRBV19; CDR3 protein: ASSIETLAYGSYNEQF
V gene: TRBV5-5; CDR3 protein: ASSLFPGESTEAF
V gene: TRBV6-5; CDR3 protein: ASSQDRNYGYT
V gene: TRBV11-2; CDR3 protein: ASRRNSQGGDYGYT
V gene: TRBV27; CDR3 protein: ASSSPGGRANTEAF
V gene: TRBV5-6; CDR3 protein: ASSPGGSEQY
V gene: TRBV7-9; CDR3 protein: ASSLGDRGSNQPQH
V gene: TRBV18; CDR3 protein: ASSPRSGTQSYEQY
V gene: TRBV7-2; CDR3 protein: ASSSTGSNQPQH
V gene: TRBV24-1; CDR3 protein: ATSGGTSLPHDTQY
V gene: TRBV10-3; CDR3 protein: AIMPGQGGGNSPLH
V gene: TRBV7-2; CDR3 protein: ASSLGTEFYGYT
V gene: TRBV6-5; CDR3 protein: ASSYSDAQETQY
V gene: TRBV9; CDR3 protein: ASSGKTGQLNSPLH
V gene: TRBV3-1/TRBV3-2; CDR3 protein: ASSQDGLQRAHNEQF
V gene: TRBV7-3; CDR3 protein: ASSKGGNTDTQY
V gene: TRBV5-1; CDR3 protein: ASSLGVGNTEAF
V gene: TRBV5-1; CDR3 protein: ASSDTSGGDTQY
V gene: TRBV14; CDR3 protein: ASSQDSVYEQY
V gene: TRBV6-6; CDR3 protein: ASRSQPRGGEQF